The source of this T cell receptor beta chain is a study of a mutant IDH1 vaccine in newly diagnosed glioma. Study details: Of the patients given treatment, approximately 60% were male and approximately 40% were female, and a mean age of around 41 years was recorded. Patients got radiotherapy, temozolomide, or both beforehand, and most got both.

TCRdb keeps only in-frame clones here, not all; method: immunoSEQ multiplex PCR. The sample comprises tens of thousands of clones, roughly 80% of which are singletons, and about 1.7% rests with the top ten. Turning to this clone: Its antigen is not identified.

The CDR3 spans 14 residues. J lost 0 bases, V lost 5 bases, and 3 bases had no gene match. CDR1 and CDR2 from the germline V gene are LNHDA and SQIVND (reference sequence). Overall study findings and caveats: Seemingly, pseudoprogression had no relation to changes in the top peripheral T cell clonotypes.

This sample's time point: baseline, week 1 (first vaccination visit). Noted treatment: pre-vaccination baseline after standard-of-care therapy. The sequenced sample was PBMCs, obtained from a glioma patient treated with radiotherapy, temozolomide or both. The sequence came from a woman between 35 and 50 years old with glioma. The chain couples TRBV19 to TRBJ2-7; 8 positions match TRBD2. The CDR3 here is CASSVAGGSYEQYF. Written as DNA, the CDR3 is TGTGCCAGTAGTGTGGCGGGGGGCTCCTACGAGCAGTACTTC.